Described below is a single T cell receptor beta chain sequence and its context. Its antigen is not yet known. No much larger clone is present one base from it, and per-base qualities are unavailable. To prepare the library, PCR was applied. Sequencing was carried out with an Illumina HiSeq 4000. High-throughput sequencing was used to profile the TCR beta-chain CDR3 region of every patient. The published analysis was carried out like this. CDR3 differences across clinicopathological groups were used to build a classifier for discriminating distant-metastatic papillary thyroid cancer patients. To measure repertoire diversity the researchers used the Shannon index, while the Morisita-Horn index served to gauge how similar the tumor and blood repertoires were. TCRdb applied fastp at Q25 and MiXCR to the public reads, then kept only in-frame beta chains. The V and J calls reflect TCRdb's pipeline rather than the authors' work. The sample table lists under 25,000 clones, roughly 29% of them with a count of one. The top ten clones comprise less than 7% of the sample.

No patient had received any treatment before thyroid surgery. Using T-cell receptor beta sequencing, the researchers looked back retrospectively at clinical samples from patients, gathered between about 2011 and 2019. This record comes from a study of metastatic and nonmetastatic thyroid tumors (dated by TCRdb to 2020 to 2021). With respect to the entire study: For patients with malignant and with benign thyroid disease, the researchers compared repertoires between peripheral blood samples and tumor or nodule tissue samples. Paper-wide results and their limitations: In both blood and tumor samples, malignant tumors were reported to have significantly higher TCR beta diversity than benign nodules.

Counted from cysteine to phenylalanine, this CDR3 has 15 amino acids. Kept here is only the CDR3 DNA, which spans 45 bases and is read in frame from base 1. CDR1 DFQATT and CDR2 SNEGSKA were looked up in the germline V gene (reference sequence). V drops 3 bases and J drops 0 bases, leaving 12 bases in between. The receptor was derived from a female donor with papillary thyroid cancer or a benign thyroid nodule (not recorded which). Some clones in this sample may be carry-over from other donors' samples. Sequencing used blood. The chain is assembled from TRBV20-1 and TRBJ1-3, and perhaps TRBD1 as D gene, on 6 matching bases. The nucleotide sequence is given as TGCAGTGCTAGGCGACAGGAAACCTCTGGAAACACCATATATTTT. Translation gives CSARRQETSGNTIYF.